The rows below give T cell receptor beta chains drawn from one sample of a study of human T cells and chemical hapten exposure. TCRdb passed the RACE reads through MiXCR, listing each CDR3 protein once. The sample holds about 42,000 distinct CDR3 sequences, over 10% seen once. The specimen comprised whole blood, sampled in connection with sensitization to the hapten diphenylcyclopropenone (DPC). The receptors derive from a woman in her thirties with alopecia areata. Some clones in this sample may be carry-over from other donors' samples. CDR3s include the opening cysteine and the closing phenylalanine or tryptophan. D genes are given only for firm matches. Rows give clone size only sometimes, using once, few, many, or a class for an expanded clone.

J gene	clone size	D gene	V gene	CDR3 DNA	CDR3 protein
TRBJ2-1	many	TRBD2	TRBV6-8	TGTGCCAGCAGACGACTAGCGCCCACCTCCTACAATGAGCAGTTCTTC	CASRRLAPTSYNEQFF
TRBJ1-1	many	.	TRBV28	TGTGCCAGCAGAAGTGTCACTGAAGCTTTCTTT	CASRSVTEAFF
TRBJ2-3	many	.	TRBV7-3	TGTGCCAGCAGCTTGCAGGGTACAGATACGCAGTATTTT	CASSLQGTDTQYF
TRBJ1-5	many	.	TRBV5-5	TGTGCCAGCAGCCTACTTGGTATGGACCAGCCCCAGCATTTT	CASSLLGMDQPQHF
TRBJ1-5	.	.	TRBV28	TGTGCCACCAAGAGGGGAGATGGTCAGCCCCAGCATTTT	CATKRGDGQPQHF
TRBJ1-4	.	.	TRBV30	TGTGCCTGGATGACAACTGAAAAACTGTTTTTT	CAWMTTEKLFF
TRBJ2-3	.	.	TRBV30	TGTGCCTGGAGTGGTGGAGTGACTGGCACAGATACGCAGTATTTT	CAWSGGVTGTDTQYF
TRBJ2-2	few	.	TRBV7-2	TGTGCCAGCAGCTACGGGACAGCGGGCGGGGAGCTGTTTTTT	CASSYGTAGGELFF
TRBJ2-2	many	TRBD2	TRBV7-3	TGTGCCAGCAGCACCCGCGGGGGCACCGGGGAGCTGTTTTTT	CASSTRGGTGELFF
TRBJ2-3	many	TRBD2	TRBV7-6	TGTGCCAGCAGTCTTCTAGCGGGAGTAGCTAGCACAGATACGCAGTATTTT	CASSLLAGVASTDTQYF
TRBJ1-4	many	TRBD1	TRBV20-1	TGCAGTGCTGTCGCCACGACAGGGTCCCTTTCGGAAAAACTGTTTTTT	CSAVATTGSLSEKLFF
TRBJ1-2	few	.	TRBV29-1	TGCAGCGCTACACAGGGTTCCTATGGCTACACCTTC	CSATQGSYGYTF
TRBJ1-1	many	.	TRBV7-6	TGTGCCAGCAGGTCATGGAACACTGAAGCTTTCTTT	CASRSWNTEAFF
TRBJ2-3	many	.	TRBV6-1	TGTGCCAGCAGTGACGTGGATCGGAGCACAGATACGCAGTATTTT	CASSDVDRSTDTQYF
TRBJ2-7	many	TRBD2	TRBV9	TGTGCCAGCAGCGTAGCGGGAGGGCCCTACGAGCAGTACTTC	CASSVAGGPYEQYF
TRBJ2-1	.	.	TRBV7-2	TGTGCCAGCAGCTTAGAGCTCGCTTCTTACAATGAGCAGTTCTTC	CASSLELASYNEQFF
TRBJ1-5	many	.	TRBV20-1	TGCAGTGCTAAGAACGCGAGGGGGTTTAATCAGCCCCAGCATTTT	CSAKNARGFNQPQHF
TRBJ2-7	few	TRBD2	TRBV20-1	TGCAGTGCTAGAGATCTGCGGGAGGGGAAGTACGAGCAGTACTTC	CSARDLREGKYEQYF
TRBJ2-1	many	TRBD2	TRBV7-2	TGTGCCAGCAGCTTCTCCGGGACTAGGTCGAATGAGCAGTTCTTC	CASSFSGTRSNEQFF
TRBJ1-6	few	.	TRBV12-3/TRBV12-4	TGTGCCTCCCGGAGGCAGAGGAAGGGTTCACCCCTCCACTTT	CASRRQRKGSPLHF
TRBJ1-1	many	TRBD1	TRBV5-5	TGTGCCAGCAGCCCGGACAGGGTGGCTTTCTTT	CASSPDRVAFF
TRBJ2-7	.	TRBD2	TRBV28	TGTGCCAGCGTGAAGAGCGGGAGGTTCTACGAGCAGTACTTC	CASVKSGRFYEQYF
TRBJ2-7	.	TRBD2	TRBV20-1	TGCAGTGCCCTAGCGGGAGGTTACTACGAGCAGTACTTC	CSALAGGYYEQYF
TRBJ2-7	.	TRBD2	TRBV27	TGTGCCACCGCGACTAGCGGGAGCCGACAGTACTTC	CATATSGSRQYF
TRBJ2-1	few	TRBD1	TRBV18	TGTGCCAGCTCACCGCAAACAGGGGGCCATGAGCAGTTCTTC	CASSPQTGGHEQFF
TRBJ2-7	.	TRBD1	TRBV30	TGTGCCTGGAGAGTGGGGCAGGGGGTCGAGCAGTACTTC	CAWRVGQGVEQYF
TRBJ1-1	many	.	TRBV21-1	TGTGCCATCTCTAACGGATCCCAGGGACTTTTTTCTGAAGCTTTCTTT	CAISNGSQGLFSEAFF
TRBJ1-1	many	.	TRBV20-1	TGCAGTGCCTCCAGGGTTTCGGACACTGAAGCTTTCTTT	CSASRVSDTEAFF
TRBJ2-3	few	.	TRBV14	TGTGCCAGCAGCCGACTCACAGATACGCAGTATTTT	CASSRLTDTQYF
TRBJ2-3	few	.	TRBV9	TGTGCCAGCAGCCCGGGGTCTGGCGGGGAATCCACAGATACGCAGTATTTT	CASSPGSGGESTDTQYF
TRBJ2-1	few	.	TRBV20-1	TGCAGTGCTAGAGATGGCTGGGCAGGAGATATCAATGAGCAGTTCTTC	CSARDGWAGDINEQFF
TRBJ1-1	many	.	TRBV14	TGTGCCAGCAGCCAAGATTCGAACACTGAAGCTTTCTTT	CASSQDSNTEAFF
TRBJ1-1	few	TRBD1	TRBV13	TGTGCCAGCATCAACGACAGGGACACTGAAGCTTTCTTT	CASINDRDTEAFF
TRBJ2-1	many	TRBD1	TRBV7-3	TGTGCCAGCAGTCGCGGGACAGGGATGTACAATGAGCAGTTCTTC	CASSRGTGMYNEQFF
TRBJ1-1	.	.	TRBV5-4	TGTGCCAGCAGCTTGGCGGGCCAGGGAGGGACTGAAGCTTTCTTT	CASSLAGQGGTEAFF
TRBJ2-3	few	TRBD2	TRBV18	TGTGCCAGCTCACGGACTAGCGGAATACCAGATACGCAGTATTTT	CASSRTSGIPDTQYF
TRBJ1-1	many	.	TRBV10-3	TGTGCCATCAGTGAGGGGCAGATGAACACTGAAGCTTTCTTT	CAISEGQMNTEAFF
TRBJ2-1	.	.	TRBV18	TGTGCCAGCTCACCTAACCAGGACAGATACAATGAGCAGTTCTTC	CASSPNQDRYNEQFF
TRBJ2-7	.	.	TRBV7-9	TGTGCCAGCAGCCAAGGGGCAGGGAGCTCCTACGAGCAGTACTTC	CASSQGAGSSYEQYF
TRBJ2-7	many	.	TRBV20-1	TGCAGTGCTAGAGGGACTCCCTACGAGCAGTACTTC	CSARGTPYEQYF
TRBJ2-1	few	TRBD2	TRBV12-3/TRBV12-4	TGTGCCAGCGCGCGGGGGTACTACAATGAGCAGTTCTTC	CASARGYYNEQFF
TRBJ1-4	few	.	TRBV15	TGTGCCACCAGCAGAGACCGACAGGTTGTTCGACTGTTTTTT	CATSRDRQVVRLFF